The 26 T cell receptor beta chains reported below all come from one sample, sequenced in a study of metastatic and nonmetastatic thyroid tumors. Thyroid surgery was performed in patients who had received no treatment beforehand. TCRdb re-called clones from the PCR reads using MiXCR. The sample has about 43,000 clones; under 4% are singletons. Specimen: blood. These receptors were taken from a female donor with papillary thyroid cancer or a benign thyroid nodule (not recorded which). Some clones in this sample may be carry-over from other donors' samples.

This clone was counted a few times. This sequence joins TRBV5-1 and TRBJ2-2, with 9 nucleotides matching TRBD2. The V gene end was trimmed by 0 bases and the J gene end by 3 bases; junction bases not matched to a gene: 3. The germline CDR1 and CDR2 sequences are SGHRS and YFSETQ. The CDR3 length is 16 residues. This chain's CDR3 is CASSLDSGRDTGELFF. The CDR3 region has the DNA TGCGCCAGCAGCTTGGATAGCGGGAGAGACACCGGGGAGCTGTTTTTT.

This clone was recorded a few times. J is TRBJ1-2 and V is TRBV4-1, with 7 bases lining up with TRBD1. Germline V gene data show CDR1 as MGHRA and CDR2 as YSYEKL. The junction had 2 bases not matched to a gene; V was cut back by 6 bases and J by 7 bases. The CDR3 totals 11 residues. CDR3 DNA: TGCGCCAGCAGTCAGGGGGGTGGCTACACCTTC. Translation: CASSQGGGYTF.

This clone was seen ten or more times. The J gene is TRBJ2-1, the V gene TRBV5-6; D not resolved. CDR3 size: 13 residues. The V end was cut by 0 bases, the J end by 8 bases, with 9 bases between. Germline CDR1 reads SGHDT; CDR2 reads YYEEEE. As DNA, the CDR3 is TGTGCCAGCAGCTTGGTTATGAAGGATGAGCAGTTCTTC. It is translated as CASSLVMKDEQFF.

This clone was observed a handful of times. Given a much more abundant clone one base away, this may be a read error. This specimen includes other DNA sequences encoding the same CDR3. CDR3 coding DNA: TGCAGCGTTGTCATACAGGGGTCAGAGACCCAGTACTTC. Amino acid sequence: CSVVIQGSETQYF. This rearrangement joins TRBV29-1 to TRBJ2-5; 7 nucleotides match TRBD1. Germline CDR1 and CDR2: SQVTM and ANQGSEA. V lost 4 bases and J lost 4; bases outside the gene matches: 6. The CDR3 has 13 amino acids.

This clone was seen at least ten times. The rearrangement links TRBV27 to TRBJ2-3; D is perhaps TRBD1 or TRBD2 (5 bases each). This CDR3 comprises 15 residues. From germline, CDR1 is MNHEY and CDR2 SMNVEV (reference sequence). With 7 bases removed from V and 2 bases from J, the gap between germline ends came to 16 bases. The CDR3 is CASTPRDGITDTQYF. For the CDR3, the DNA is TGTGCCAGCACCCCCCGGGACGGGATCACAGATACGCAGTATTTT.

This chain uses TRBV7-2 with TRBJ2-1; D remains ambiguous. CDR3 length: 14 residues. CDR1 is SGHTA, CDR2 FQGNSA, per germline. V was clipped by 0 bases and J by 2 bases, with 5 bases between them. CDR3 in amino acids: CASSLAGPYNEQFF. CDR3 bases: TGTGCCAGCAGCTTAGCGGGTCCCTACAATGAGCAGTTCTTC.

This clone came up many times. V is TRBV27 and J is TRBJ2-3, with 12 bases lining up with TRBD2. This CDR3 comprises 16 residues. Germline lookup yields CDR1 MNHEY and CDR2 SMNVEV (reference sequence). With 7 bases clipped from V and 6 bases from J, the junction kept 11 bases outside the gene matches. The CDR3 DNA sequence: TGTGCCAGCATTTCCCGACTAGCGGGAGAGACGGATACGCAGTATTTT. It encodes CASISRLAGETDTQYF.

In this sample, this clone turned up many times. The chain uses TRBV28 and TRBJ2-7; D may be TRBD1 (7 bases). Germline CDR1 MDHEN, CDR2 SYDVKM. This CDR3 contains 15 residues. V was shortened by 8 bases and J by 0 bases, with 17 bases between the two germline ends. The CDR3 sequence is CASCSGGRSSYEQYF. As DNA, the CDR3 is TGTGCCAGCTGCTCAGGGGGGAGAAGCTCCTACGAGCAGTACTTC. Full variable domain (rest looked up from reference TRBV28 and TRBJ2-7): DVKVTQSSRYLVKRTGEKVFLECVQDMDHENMFWYRQDPGLGLRLIYFSYDVKMKEKGDIPEGYSVSREKKERFSLILESASTNQTSMYLCASCSGGRSSYEQYFGPGTRLTVT.

This clone was observed at least ten times. The J gene is TRBJ2-3, the V gene TRBV20-1; 8 bases fit TRBD2. The V and J ends lost 8 bases and 3 bases, in that order; junction bases with no gene match: 7. Germline CDR1 reads DFQATT; CDR2 reads SNEGSKA (reference sequence). This CDR3 has 13 amino acids. The CDR3 reads CSSGSEGTDTQYF. In DNA, the CDR3 is TGCAGTAGCGGGAGCGAAGGAACAGATACGCAGTATTTT.

This clone was observed a handful of times. This chain uses TRBV12-3 or TRBV12-4 with TRBJ2-7; tentatively, D is TRBD1 or TRBD2 (6 bases each). The CDR3 is 13 residues long. V gave up 1 base and J gave up 5 bases, with 9 bases separating them. CDR3 nucleotides: TGTGCCAGCAGTTTAGGGGGGGCCAACGAGCAGTACTTC. This sequence encodes CASSLGGANEQYF.

At least ten counts were recorded for this clone. The gene calls are TRBV2 and TRBJ2-5, with 8 bases aligning to TRBD2. Germline CDR1 is SNHLY and CDR2 is FYNNEI. V was pared by 6 bases and J by 5 bases, with 11 bases of the junction left unmatched. The CDR3 is made up of 15 amino acids. CDR3 amino acids: CASREVGRARETQYF. CDR3 coding DNA: TGTGCCAGCAGGGAGGTCGGGAGGGCCAGGGAGACCCAGTACTTC.

To note about this clone: A much larger clone lies a single base off, so this may be a read error. The chain couples TRBV15 to TRBJ2-7, with D tentatively TRBD1 (6 bases). Germline lookup yields CDR1 LNHNV and CDR2 YYDKDF (reference sequence). CDR3 size: 14 residues. CDR3 sequence reads: CAASGDRSRGEQYF. The DNA for the CDR3 is TGTGCCGCCAGCGGAGACAGGTCCCGGGGCGAGCAGTACTTC.

This chain links TRBV28 with TRBJ2-1; perhaps TRBD1 as D (7 bases). This CDR3 is 17 amino acids long. CDR1 is MDHEN and CDR2 is SYDVKM in the germline V gene. V lost 6 bases and J 6 bases, leaving 24 bases between the germline ends. The CDR3 loop reads CASRTRPGGNKANEQFF. CDR3 sequence (DNA): TGTGCCAGCAGAACCCGGCCAGGGGGGAATAAAGCCAATGAGCAGTTCTTC.

This clone was picked up many times. The chain links TRBV6-1 to TRBJ2-2; D is possibly TRBD1 or TRBD2 (6 bases each). V lost 5 bases and J lost 7, with 14 bases in between. CDR1 is MNHNS, CDR2 SASEGT, per germline. This CDR3 region has 14 residues. The CDR3, as DNA: TGTGCCAGCAGTATCGCGCGGGACATCGGGGAGCTGTTTTTT. Translated, it gives CASSIARDIGELFF.

This chain joins TRBV6-2 or TRBV6-3 and TRBJ2-7; the D gene is possibly TRBD1 (5 bases). This CDR3 contains 14 residues. With 6 bases removed from V and 6 bases from J, the gap between germline ends came to 18 bases. Germline assignment: CDR1 MNHEY and CDR2 SVGEGT. The CDR3 loop reads CASRMTAMVPEQYV. The DNA of the CDR3 is TGTGCCAGCAGAATGACAGCCATGGTTCCCGAGCAGTACGTC.

This clone was found many times. The rearrangement uses TRBV12-3 or TRBV12-4 and TRBJ1-1; possibly TRBD1 for D (5 bases). Trimming removed 3 bases from V and 7 bases from J, with 15 bases in between. This CDR3 region has 14 residues. In DNA, the CDR3 is TGTGCCAGCAGTTTTAGGGGTTTCGGTAGTGAAGCTTTCTTT. It translates to CASSFRGFGSEAFF.

Many counts were recorded for this clone. The CDR3 here is CASSDSPGGSDTQYF. CDR3 nucleotide sequence: TGTGCCAGCAGTGACTCTCCAGGGGGGTCAGATACGCAGTATTTT. J is TRBJ2-3 and V is TRBV6-4; possibly TRBD1 for D (7 bases). This CDR3 region has 15 residues. Germline V gene data show CDR1 as MRHNA and CDR2 as SNTAGT. V lost 0 bases and J lost 4, with 11 bases in between.

This clone was counted many times. The chain recombines TRBV5-6 with TRBJ2-7, with 10 bases matching TRBD2. This CDR3 comprises 13 residues. CDR1 is SGHDT and CDR2 is YYEEEE in the germline V gene. J lost 2 bases, V lost 5 bases, and 1 base had no gene match. The CDR3 nucleotides read TGTGCCAGCAGTACTAGCGGGACCTACGAGCAGTACTTC. Amino acids: CASSTSGTYEQYF.

This clone has more than one count but fewer than ten. The chain uses TRBV9 and TRBJ2-3, with D possibly matching TRBD1 (6 bases). Germline CDR1 SGDLS, CDR2 YYNGEE. Trimming removed 6 bases at V and 3 bases at J, with 17 bases between. The CDR3 length is 15 residues. The CDR3 loop reads CASITQGSLTDTQYF. The DNA for the CDR3 is TGTGCCAGCATCACCCAGGGGTCGCTTACAGATACGCAGTATTTT. Filled out from reference TRBV9 and TRBJ2-3, the complete variable domain reads DSGVTQTPKHLITATGQRVTLRCSPRSGDLSVYWYQQSLDQGLQFLIQYYNGEERAKGNILERFSAQQFPDLHSELNLSSLELGDSALYFCASITQGSLTDTQYFGPGTRLTVL.

This clone was detected a few times. V is TRBV6-2 or TRBV6-3 and J is TRBJ2-7, with D possibly matching TRBD1 (6 bases). CDR3 length: 14 residues. Germline values: CDR1 MNHEY, CDR2 SVGEGT. The V and J ends lost 5 bases and 0 bases respectively, with 11 bases between them. For the CDR3, the DNA is TGTGCCAGCAGTGGACCGGACAGCTCCTACGAGCAGTACTTC. Its protein product is CASSGPDSSYEQYF.

This clone was recorded a few times. It may be a read error: a sequence one base away is much more abundant. V usage is TRBV3-1 and J usage is TRBJ2-1; D remains unclear. The V gene's germline CDR1 is LGHDT and CDR2 YNNKEL (reference sequence). The CDR3 loop spans 11 amino acids. The CDR3 sequence: CASRRENEQLF. For the CDR3, the DNA is TGTGCCAGCAGACGAGAAAATGAGCAGCTCTTC.

J is TRBJ2-2 and V is TRBV11-3; D call uncertain. Germline-derived CDR1 and CDR2 are SGHNT and YENEEA. V dropped 8 bases and J dropped 1 base, with 8 bases sitting between them. CDR3 size: 13 residues. The CDR3 is CASGEMNTGELFF. CDR3 sequence (DNA): TGTGCCAGCGGCGAAATGAACACCGGGGAGCTGTTTTTT.

This clone was counted many times. This chain uses TRBV6-5 with TRBJ2-2, with a weak D call TRBD2 (5 bases). V was shortened by 0 bases and J by 10 bases, with 12 bases between the two germline ends. There are 14 residues in the CDR3. Per the germline V gene, CDR1 is MNHEY and CDR2 is SVGAGI. The CDR3 region has the DNA TGTGCCAGCAGTTACTCGAGGGCGCCGGTGGAGCTGTTTTTT. Translated: CASSYSRAPVELFF.

This clone came up many times. The chain's CDR3 is CASSQDYVNEQYF. The CDR3 DNA follows: TGTGCCAGCAGCCAAGATTACGTTAACGAGCAGTACTTC. J is TRBJ2-7 and V is TRBV3-1; D unresolved. Trimming removed 0 bases from V and 5 bases from J, with 8 bases in between. Germline V gene sequence: CDR1 LGHDT, CDR2 YNNKEL (reference sequence). This CDR3 has 13 residues.

This clone occurred many times. The V gene is TRBV25-1, the J gene TRBJ1-6; a weak D match, TRBD1 (5 bases). In germline, CDR1 is MGHDK, CDR2 SYGVNS. The germline V and J ends were trimmed by 7 bases and 9 bases, with 16 bases remaining between them. The CDR3 extends over 14 amino acids. The CDR3 loop reads CASTDRDWGSPLHF. For the CDR3, the DNA is TGTGCCAGCACCGACCGGGACTGGGGTTCACCCCTCCACTTT.

This clone was seen more than once but under ten times. The chain has TRBV20-1 and TRBJ1-2; D gene unclear. Germline V CDR1 and CDR2: DFQATT, SNEGSKA (reference sequence). Trimming left V 6 bases short and J 4 bases short, with 18 bases between. The CDR3 spans 14 residues. The CDR3 nucleotides are TGCAGTGCCCCTCGGCCCGACATGGCCTATGGCTACACCTTC. Amino acid sequence: CSAPRPDMAYGYTF.